This entry lists 25 T cell receptor beta chains sequenced from one sample in a study of Ad26.COV2.S vaccination and SARS-CoV-2 variants. Produced via immunoSEQ multiplex PCR; TCRdb's table is partial and in-frame only. The sample yields about 320,000 clones, about 86% seen once. The treatment: roughly 19 received Ad26.COV2.S at low or high dose, single or two shots; several received placebo; per-sample allocation not given. Samples analyzed were those drawn on day 63 after the first vaccine or placebo injection. This specimen consisted of peripheral blood, obtained in a trial of Ad26.COV2.S vaccine versus placebo. The receptors were gathered from a person between 18 and 65 years old who received the Ad26.COV2.S COVID-19 vaccine or a placebo.

The rearrangement uses TRBV6-2 or TRBV6-3 and TRBJ2-7; TRBD2 matches 8 bases. Germline CDR1 and CDR2: MNHEY and SVGEGT. The CDR3 totals 15 residues. J lost 6 bases, V lost 4 bases, and 11 bases had no gene match. The chain's CDR3 is CASSSTFAGGREQYF. The CDR3, as DNA: TGTGCCAGCAGTTCCACGTTTGCGGGGGGACGCGAGCAGTACTTC.

The V call is TRBV6-5, the J call TRBJ1-5, with D possibly being TRBD1 (6 bases). This CDR3 is 14 amino acids long. Germline CDR1 reads MNHEY; CDR2 reads SVGAGI. V lost 6 bases and J lost 2, with 11 bases in between. DNA of the CDR3: TGTGCCAGCAGCCAAGGGGGGGGCAATCAGCCCCAGCATTTT. This sequence encodes CASSQGGGNQPQHF.

V usage is TRBV2 and J usage is TRBJ2-2; D may be TRBD1 (6 bases). V lost 5 bases and J lost 7, with 20 bases in between. Germline loops: CDR1 SNHLY, CDR2 FYNNEI. CDR3 size: 16 residues. The DNA for the CDR3 is TGTGCCAGCAGTAGAGAGGGGGTGAGAAGCGGCGGGGAGCTGTTTTTT. As protein: CASSREGVRSGGELFF.

In this sample, this clone turned up a few times. CDR3 residues: CSARLAGELFF. CDR3 bases: TGCAGCGCCAGACTAGCCGGGGAGCTGTTTTTT. The genes are TRBV29-1 and TRBJ2-2; TRBD2 might be the D (6 bases). This CDR3 spans 11 amino acids. Per germline, CDR1 SQVTM and CDR2 ANQGSEA. V was shortened by 7 bases and J by 6 bases, with 9 bases between the two germline ends.

The CDR3 bases are TGTGCCAGCAGACGTACTCCTACTTCCTACGAGCAGTACTTC. Translation gives CASRRTPTSYEQYF. This chain uses TRBV6-5 with TRBJ2-7; D uncertain. CDR1 is MNHEY, CDR2 SVGAGI, per germline. The CDR3 is 14 residues long. V lost 6 bases, J lost 1 base, and 13 bases lay in between.

The chain uses TRBV6-2 or TRBV6-3 and TRBJ2-7; D not certain. Germline-derived CDR1 and CDR2 are MNHEY and SVGEGT. The CDR3 length is 13 residues. The germline V and J ends were trimmed by 3 bases and 3 bases, with 9 bases remaining between them. Written as DNA, the CDR3 is TGTGCCAGCAGTTATATGCGAAGCTACGAGCAGTACTTC. It yields the protein CASSYMRSYEQYF.

The V gene is TRBV18, the J gene TRBJ2-7; tentatively, D is TRBD1 (6 bases). The V gene lost 4 bases and the J gene lost 1 base, with 14 bases spanning the gap. Germline CDR1 KGHSH, CDR2 LQKENI. This CDR3 has 15 amino acids. CDR3 sequence: CASSLGRDISYEQYF. In DNA, the CDR3 is TGTGCCAGCTCACTTGGACGGGACATTTCCTACGAGCAGTACTTC.

This sequence joins TRBV2 and TRBJ1-5, with TRBD1 matching 8 bases. Germline trimming cut 5 bases from V and 2 bases from J; bases unmatched to any gene: 17. CDR1 is SNHLY, CDR2 FYNNEI, per germline. This CDR3 is 19 amino acids long. The CDR3 reads CASSNLRDRPNRGNQPQHF. The CDR3 DNA reads TGTGCCAGCAGTAACCTTCGGGACAGGCCAAATAGGGGCAATCAGCCCCAGCATTTT.

CDR3 sequence reads: CASSYGGPKETQYF. The CDR3 coding sequence is TGTGCCAGCAGCTATGGGGGGCCGAAAGAGACCCAGTACTTC. J is TRBJ2-5 and V is TRBV11-2; D is possibly TRBD1 or TRBD2 (6 bases each). The germline gives CDR1 SGHAT, CDR2 FQNNGV. The CDR3 spans 14 residues. The V gene lost 4 bases and the J gene lost 3 bases, with 12 bases spanning the gap.

On this clone: The sample contains more than one DNA sequence encoding this CDR3. The V call is TRBV19, the J call TRBJ1-1; D gene uncertain. Germline V gene sequence: CDR1 LNHDA, CDR2 SQIVND (reference sequence). CDR3 length: 12 residues. V gave up 3 bases and J gave up 0 bases, with 2 bases separating them. CDR3 sequence reads: CASSILNTEAFF. CDR3 in DNA: TGTGCCAGTAGTATCTTGAACACTGAAGCTTTCTTT. Full variable domain (missing parts from reference TRBV19 and TRBJ1-1): DGGITQSPKYLFRKEGQNVTLSCEQNLNHDAMYWYRQDPGQGLRLIYYSQIVNDFQKGDIAEGYSVSREKKESFPLTVTSAQKNPTAFYLCASSILNTEAFFGQGTRLTVV.

The chain joins TRBV7-2 to TRBJ2-3; D might be TRBD1 (5 bases). The V gene lost 1 base and the J gene lost 4 bases, with 15 bases spanning the gap. Germline-derived CDR1 and CDR2 are SGHTA and FQGNSA. This CDR3 is built from 16 residues. The CDR3 DNA reads TGTGCCAGCAGCTTAGTTATGGGGCAGTTTGCAGATACGCAGTATTTT. This gives the protein CASSLVMGQFADTQYF.

The CDR3 nucleotides are TGTGCCACCAGCAGGGACGGCAACTCTGGAAACACCATATATTTT. As protein: CATSRDGNSGNTIYF. The gene calls are TRBV15 and TRBJ1-3; D remains unclear. The CDR3 length is 15 residues. CDR1 is LNHNV and CDR2 is YYDKDF in the germline V gene (reference sequence). With 3 bases removed from V and 0 bases from J, the gap between germline ends came to 9 bases.

The chain has TRBV7-6 and TRBJ2-7; D unclear. Germline V gene sequence: CDR1 SGHVS, CDR2 FNYEAQ. V was shortened by 5 bases and J by 0 bases, with 11 bases between the two germline ends. This CDR3 spans 14 amino acids. The CDR3 protein is CASSVNSLSYEQYF. CDR3 nucleotides: TGTGCCAGCAGCGTAAACAGCCTCTCCTACGAGCAGTACTTC.

The chain recombines TRBV2 with TRBJ2-3, with 7 bases matching TRBD1. From germline, CDR1 is SNHLY and CDR2 FYNNEI. J gave up 8 bases and V 7 bases, and 12 bases lay outside the gene matches. The CDR3 is made up of 14 amino acids. CDR3 sequence: CASKGASNMGTQYF. The CDR3 DNA reads TGTGCCAGCAAGGGGGCCTCCAATATGGGTACGCAGTATTTT.

This chain joins TRBV3-1 (or the pseudogene TRBV3-2) and TRBJ2-7; perhaps TRBD2 as D (6 bases). The V gene's germline CDR1 is LGHDT and CDR2 YNNKEL (reference sequence). V gave up 6 bases and J gave up 7 bases, with 31 bases separating them. This CDR3 spans 18 amino acids. The CDR3 protein is CASSPRREPGTPVWEQYF. The CDR3 DNA is TGTGCCAGCAGTCCCCGAAGGGAACCCGGGACTCCCGTGTGGGAGCAGTACTTC.

The chain combines TRBV27 with TRBJ2-7; maybe TRBD2 (6 bases). Germline CDR1 reads MNHEY; CDR2 reads SMNVEV (reference sequence). CDR3 length equals 13 residues. Trimming cost V 5 bases and J 0 bases, with 8 bases left between them. The CDR3 loop reads CASSPAGSYEQYF. As DNA, the CDR3 is TGTGCCAGCAGTCCAGCGGGCTCCTACGAGCAGTACTTC.

Notes on this clone: This CDR3 is missing its conserved last phenylalanine or tryptophan, likely due to a read error. V is TRBV27 and J is TRBJ1-5; the match to TRBD1 covers 9 bases. Trimming took 6 bases from V and 4 from J; bases not matched to a gene: 7. Germline CDR1 reads MNHEY; CDR2 reads SMNVEV (reference sequence). The CDR3 runs to 15 residues. CDR3 sequence (DNA): TGTGCCAGCAGCCCCGGGACAGGGAAGAATCAGCCCCAGCATCTT. Encoded protein: CASSPGTGKNQPQHL.

The genes are TRBV7-9 and TRBJ1-3; D not resolved. V lost 5 bases to trimming and J lost 3 bases, with 11 bases between them. In germline, CDR1 is SEHNR, CDR2 FQNEAQ (reference sequence). This CDR3 region has 14 residues. The CDR3 region has the DNA TGTGCCAGCAGCCCCCTCTCAAGTGGAAACACCATATATTTT. Amino acids: CASSPLSSGNTIYF.

This clone was seen more than once but under ten times. The chain recombines TRBV11-2 with TRBJ1-2, with D perhaps matching TRBD1 (5 bases). Per germline, CDR1 SGHAT and CDR2 FQNNGV. Trimming removed 5 bases from V and 3 bases from J, with 13 bases in between. This CDR3 comprises 14 residues. CDR3 sequence (DNA): TGTGCCAGCAGCCTCTCGACAGTAGACTATGGCTACACCTTC. Residues: CASSLSTVDYGYTF.

On this clone itself: This sample also contains other DNA sequences that code for the same CDR3. This sequence joins TRBV5-1 and TRBJ1-1, with 7 bases that match TRBD1. Germline-derived CDR1 and CDR2 are SGHRS and YFSETQ. The CDR3 consists of 13 residues. V was pared by 3 bases and J by 3 bases, with 2 bases of the junction left unmatched. The DNA for the CDR3 is TGCGCCAGCAGCTCTACAGGGGACACTGAAGCTTTCTTT. It encodes CASSSTGDTEAFF.

The V and J genes are TRBV18 and TRBJ1-6, with D possibly matching TRBD1 (6 bases). The germline CDR1 and CDR2 sequences are KGHSH and LQKENI. The CDR3 loop spans 16 amino acids. Trimming cost V 3 bases and J 6 bases, with 15 bases left between them. The CDR3 region is CASSPKVGGGNSPLHF. CDR3 bases: TGTGCCAGCTCACCTAAGGTGGGGGGCGGTAATTCACCCCTCCACTTT.

This clone has more than one count but fewer than ten. The chain is built from TRBV21-1 and TRBJ2-6; TRBD1 is taken as the D call from the table, unchecked against the DNA. TRBV21-1 constitutes a pseudogene. This CDR3 is built from 15 residues. Here the CDR3 reads CASKQGAQGANVLTF. The CDR3 coding sequence is TGTGCCAGCAAACAGGGGGCGCAGGGGGCCAACGTCCTGACTTTC.

The V and J genes are TRBV10-3 and TRBJ2-2, with 8 bases lining up with TRBD2. The V and J ends lost 7 bases and 5 bases, in that order; junction bases with no gene match: 9. This CDR3 has 15 amino acids. Germline values: CDR1 ENHRY, CDR2 SYGVKD. Written as DNA, the CDR3 is TGTGCCATCACCCCCGGGGGGGCCGGGACCGGGGAGCTGTTTTTT. Protein product: CAITPGGAGTGELFF.

The V and J genes are TRBV18 and TRBJ1-6, with a possible D match to TRBD1 (5 bases). V lost 4 bases and J 6 bases, leaving 10 bases between the germline ends. The CDR3 is 14 amino acids. Germline CDR1 KGHSH, CDR2 LQKENI. The CDR3 sequence: CASSLRDGNSPLHF. The CDR3 region has the DNA TGTGCCAGCTCACTACGGGACGGTAATTCACCCCTCCACTTT.

The rearrangement links TRBV9 to TRBJ1-2; D not resolved. The V gene's germline CDR1 is SGDLS and CDR2 YYNGEE. The CDR3 runs to 11 residues. The ends were cut back, 7 bases at V and 5 bases at J, with 9 bases in the middle. CDR3 amino acids: CASGPEYGYTF. For the CDR3, the DNA is TGTGCCAGCGGCCCAGAATATGGCTACACCTTC.